This T cell receptor beta chain was sequenced during a study of human T cells and chemical hapten exposure. The wider study: Across its roughly 23 weeks, the study gave patients weekly diphenylcyclopropenone doses to the scalp. Alopecia areata, totalis or universalis was found in mostly female patients.

The CDR3 contains 11 residues. Germline V gene lookup returns CDR1 SGHAT and CDR2 FQNNGV. V was clipped by 4 bases and J by 13 bases, with 13 bases between them. Time point given: patch test 3, about 24 weeks after DPC sensitization. Documented treatment: therapeutic diphenylcyclopropenone sensitization with weekly scalp DPC. Individual cDNA molecules (in the library) carried attached unique molecular identifiers. MiXCR was run by TCRdb on the RACE reads, yielding one entry per CDR3 protein. The sample lists 50,000 to 70,000 distinct CDR3 sequences, around 12% seen once, with around 2.4% in the top ten.

The TCR sequence derives from a man aged 30 to 45 with alopecia areata. Some clones in this sample may be carry-over from other donors' samples. J is TRBJ2-5 and V is TRBV11-2; D is unclear. The sequences come from whole blood, collected in connection with sensitization to the hapten diphenylcyclopropenone (DPC). The CDR3 DNA is TGTGCCAGCAGCTCCGCGGCCCCCCGGTACTTC. It specifies CASSSAAPRYF.